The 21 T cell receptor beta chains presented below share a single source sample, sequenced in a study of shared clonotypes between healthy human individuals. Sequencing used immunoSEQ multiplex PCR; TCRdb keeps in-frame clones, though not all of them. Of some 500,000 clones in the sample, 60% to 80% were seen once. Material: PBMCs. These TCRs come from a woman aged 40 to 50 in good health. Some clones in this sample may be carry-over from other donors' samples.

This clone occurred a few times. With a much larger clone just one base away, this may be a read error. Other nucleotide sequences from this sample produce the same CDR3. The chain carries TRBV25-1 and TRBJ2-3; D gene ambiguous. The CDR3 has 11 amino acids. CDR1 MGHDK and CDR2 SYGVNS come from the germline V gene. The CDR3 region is CASTQSHTQYF. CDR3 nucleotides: TGCGCCAGCACGCAGTCACATACGCAGTATTTT.

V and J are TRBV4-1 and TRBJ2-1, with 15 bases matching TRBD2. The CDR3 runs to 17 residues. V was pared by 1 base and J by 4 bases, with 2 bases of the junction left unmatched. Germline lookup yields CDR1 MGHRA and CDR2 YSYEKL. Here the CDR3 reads CASSQVGTSGRYNEQFF. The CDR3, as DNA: TGCGCCAGCAGCCAAGTGGGGACTAGCGGGAGGTACAATGAGCAGTTCTTC.

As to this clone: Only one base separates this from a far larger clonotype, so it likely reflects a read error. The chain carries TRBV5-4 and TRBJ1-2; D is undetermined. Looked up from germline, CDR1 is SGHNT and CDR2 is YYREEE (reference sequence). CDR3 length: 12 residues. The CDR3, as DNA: TGTGCCAGCAGCGATAACATCTATGTCTACACCTTC. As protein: CASSDNIYVYTF.

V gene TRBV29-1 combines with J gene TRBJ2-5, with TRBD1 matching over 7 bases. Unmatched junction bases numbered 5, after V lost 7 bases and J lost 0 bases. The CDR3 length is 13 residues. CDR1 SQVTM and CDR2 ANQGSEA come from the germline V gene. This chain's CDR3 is CSGRQGHQETQYF. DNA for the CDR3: TGCAGCGGTCGACAGGGACACCAAGAGACCCAGTACTTC.

CDR3 nucleotides: TGTGCCAGCTCACCACCAGGTTGGACCGGGGAGCTGTTTTTT. Its protein is CASSPPGWTGELFF. This chain connects TRBV18 to TRBJ2-2; D gene ambiguous. This CDR3 comprises 14 residues. V was pared by 0 bases and J by 5 bases, with 7 bases between. Germline V gene lookup returns CDR1 KGHSH and CDR2 LQKENI.

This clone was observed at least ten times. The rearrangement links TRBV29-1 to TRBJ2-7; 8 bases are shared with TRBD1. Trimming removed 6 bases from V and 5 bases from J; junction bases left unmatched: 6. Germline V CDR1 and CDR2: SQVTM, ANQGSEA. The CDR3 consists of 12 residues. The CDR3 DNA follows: TGCAGCGTCGACGACAGGGGCGACGAGCAGTACTTC. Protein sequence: CSVDDRGDEQYF.

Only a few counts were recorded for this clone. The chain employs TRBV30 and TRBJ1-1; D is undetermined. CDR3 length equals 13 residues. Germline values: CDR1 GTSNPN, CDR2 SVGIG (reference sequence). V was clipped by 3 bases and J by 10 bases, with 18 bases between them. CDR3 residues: CAWSRRGIGVAFF. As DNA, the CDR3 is TGTGCCTGGAGCCGGAGAGGGATTGGAGTAGCTTTCTTT.

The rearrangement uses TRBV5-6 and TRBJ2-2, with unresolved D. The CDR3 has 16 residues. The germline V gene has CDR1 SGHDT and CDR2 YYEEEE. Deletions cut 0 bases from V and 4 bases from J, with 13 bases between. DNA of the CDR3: TGTGCCAGCAGCTTGGCCTATGGACCGACCACCGGGGAGCTGTTTTTT. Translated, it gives CASSLAYGPTTGELFF.

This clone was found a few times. CDR3 bases: TGTGCCAGCAGCTTGTGGGGGGACACTACAGATACGCAGTATTTT. This gives the protein CASSLWGDTTDTQYF. V and J are TRBV5-8 and TRBJ2-3, with D perhaps given as TRBD1 or TRBD2 (6 bases each). Looked up from germline, CDR1 is SGHTS and CDR2 is YDEGEE. V dropped 1 base and J dropped 3 bases, with 12 bases sitting between them. The length of the CDR3 is 15 residues. Looking up the rest from reference TRBV5-8 and TRBJ2-3 gives the full variable domain: EAGVTQSPTHLIKTRGQQATLRCSPISGHTSVYWYQQALGLGLQFLLWYDEGEERNRGNFPPRFSGRQFPNYSSELNVNALELEDSALYLCASSLWGDTTDTQYFGPGTRLTVL.

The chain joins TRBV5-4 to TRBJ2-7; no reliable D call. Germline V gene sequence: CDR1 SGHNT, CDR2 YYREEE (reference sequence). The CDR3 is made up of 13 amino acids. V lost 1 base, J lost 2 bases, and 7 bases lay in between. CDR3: CASSLTSTYEQYF. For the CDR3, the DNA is TGTGCCAGCAGCTTGACCTCCACCTACGAGCAGTACTTC.

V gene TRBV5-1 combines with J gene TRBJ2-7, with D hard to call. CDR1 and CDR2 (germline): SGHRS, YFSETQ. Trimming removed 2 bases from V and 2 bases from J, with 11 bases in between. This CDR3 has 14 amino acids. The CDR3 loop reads CASSFGDGPYEQYF. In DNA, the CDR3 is TGCGCCAGCAGCTTTGGAGACGGACCCTACGAGCAGTACTTC.

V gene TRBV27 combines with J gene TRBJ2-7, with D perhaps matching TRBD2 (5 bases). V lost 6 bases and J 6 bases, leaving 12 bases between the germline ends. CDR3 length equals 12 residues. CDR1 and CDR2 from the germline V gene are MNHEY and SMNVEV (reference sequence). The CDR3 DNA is TGTGCCAGCAGCCCTCGACGGGGCGAGCAGTACTTC. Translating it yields CASSPRRGEQYF.

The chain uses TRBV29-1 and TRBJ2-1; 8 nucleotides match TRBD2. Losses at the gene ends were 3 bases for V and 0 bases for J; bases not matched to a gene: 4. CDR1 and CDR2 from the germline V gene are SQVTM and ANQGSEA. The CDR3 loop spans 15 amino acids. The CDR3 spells CSVDGLAGSYNEQFF. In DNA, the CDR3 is TGCAGCGTTGATGGACTAGCAGGCTCCTACAATGAGCAGTTCTTC.

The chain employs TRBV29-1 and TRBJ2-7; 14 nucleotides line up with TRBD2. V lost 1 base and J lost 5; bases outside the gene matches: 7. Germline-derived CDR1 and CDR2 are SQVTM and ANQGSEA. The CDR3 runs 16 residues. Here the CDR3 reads CSVEASGLAGVDEQYF. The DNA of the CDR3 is TGCAGCGTTGAAGCTTCGGGACTAGCGGGAGTCGACGAGCAGTACTTC.

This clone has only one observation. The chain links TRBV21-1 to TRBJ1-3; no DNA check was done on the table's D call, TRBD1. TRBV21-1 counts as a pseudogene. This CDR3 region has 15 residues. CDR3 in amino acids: CASSNSGTDGNTIYF. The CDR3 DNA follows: TGTGCCAGCAGCAATTCCGGGACAGATGGAAACACCATATATTTT.

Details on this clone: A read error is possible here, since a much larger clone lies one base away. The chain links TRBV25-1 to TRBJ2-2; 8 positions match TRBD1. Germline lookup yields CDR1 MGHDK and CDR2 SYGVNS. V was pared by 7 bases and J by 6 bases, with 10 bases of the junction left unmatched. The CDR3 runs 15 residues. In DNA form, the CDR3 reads TGTGCCAGCATCCGGGGACAGGACCCGGCCGGGGAGCTGTTTTTT. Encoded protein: CASIRGQDPAGELFF.

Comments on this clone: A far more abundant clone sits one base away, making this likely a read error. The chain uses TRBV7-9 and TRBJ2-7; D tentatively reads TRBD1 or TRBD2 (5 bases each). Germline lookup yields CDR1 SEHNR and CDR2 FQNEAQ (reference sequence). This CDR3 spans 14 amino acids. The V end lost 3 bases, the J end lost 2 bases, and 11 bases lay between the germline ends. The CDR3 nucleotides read TGTGCCAGCAGCTTGTGGGACGACCCCTACGAGCAGTACTTC. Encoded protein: CASSLWDDPYEQYF.

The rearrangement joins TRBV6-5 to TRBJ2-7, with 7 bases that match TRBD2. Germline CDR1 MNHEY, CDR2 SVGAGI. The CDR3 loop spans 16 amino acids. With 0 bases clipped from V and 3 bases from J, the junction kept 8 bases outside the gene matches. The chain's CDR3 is CASSYSSSGRIYEQYF. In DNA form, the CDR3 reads TGTGCCAGCAGTTACTCGAGTAGCGGGCGAATCTACGAGCAGTACTTC.

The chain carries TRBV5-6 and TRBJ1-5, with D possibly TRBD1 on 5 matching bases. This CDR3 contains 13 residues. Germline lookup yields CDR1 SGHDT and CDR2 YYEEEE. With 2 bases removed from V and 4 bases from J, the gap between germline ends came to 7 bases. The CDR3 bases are TGTGCCAGCAGCTTCGGGGGTAATCAGCCCCAGCATTTT. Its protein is CASSFGGNQPQHF.

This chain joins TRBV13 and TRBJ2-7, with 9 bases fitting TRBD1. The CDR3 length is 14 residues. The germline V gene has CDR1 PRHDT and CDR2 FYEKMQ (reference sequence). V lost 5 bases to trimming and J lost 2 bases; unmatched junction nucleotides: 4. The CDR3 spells CASSPDRGAYEQYF. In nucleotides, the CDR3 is TGTGCCAGCAGCCCTGACAGGGGGGCCTACGAGCAGTACTTC.

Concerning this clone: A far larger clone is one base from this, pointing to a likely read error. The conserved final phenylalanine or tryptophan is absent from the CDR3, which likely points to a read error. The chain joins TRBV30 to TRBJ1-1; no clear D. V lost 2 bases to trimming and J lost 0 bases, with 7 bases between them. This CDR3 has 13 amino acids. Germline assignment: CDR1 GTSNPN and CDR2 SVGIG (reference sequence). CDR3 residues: CAWSTQVNTEAFL. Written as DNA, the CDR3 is TGTGCCTGGAGTACTCAGGTGAACACTGAAGCTTTCCTT.